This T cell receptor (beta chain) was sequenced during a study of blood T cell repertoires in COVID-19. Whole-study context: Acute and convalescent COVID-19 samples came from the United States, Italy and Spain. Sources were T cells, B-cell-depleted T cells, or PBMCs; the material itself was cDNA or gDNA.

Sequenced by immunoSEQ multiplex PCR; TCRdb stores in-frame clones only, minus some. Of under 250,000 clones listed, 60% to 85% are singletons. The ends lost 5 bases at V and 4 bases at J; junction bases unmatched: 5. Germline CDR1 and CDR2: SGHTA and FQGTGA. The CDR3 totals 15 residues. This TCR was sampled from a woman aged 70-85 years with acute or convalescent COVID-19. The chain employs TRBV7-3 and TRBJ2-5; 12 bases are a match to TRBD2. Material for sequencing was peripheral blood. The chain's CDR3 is CASSRLAGAGETQYF. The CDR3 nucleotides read TGTGCCAGCAGCCGACTAGCGGGGGCCGGAGAGACCCAGTACTTC.